Each of the 3 T cell receptor beta chains below was sequenced from the same sample in a study of blood T cell repertoires in COVID-19. Produced via immunoSEQ multiplex PCR; TCRdb's table is partial and in-frame only. The table has around 100,000 clones, roughly 86% seen once. The material sequenced was peripheral blood. Source of these receptors: a man aged 35 to 55 with acute or convalescent COVID-19.

This chain uses TRBV7-8 with TRBJ2-7; no clear D gene. This CDR3 has 15 amino acids. Between the trimmed V and J ends, which lost 0 bases and 4 bases, there was a span of 13 bases. Germline CDR1 SGHVS, CDR2 FQNEAQ. The CDR3: CASSLAVAVRYEQYF. For the CDR3, the DNA is TGTGCCAGCAGCTTAGCAGTTGCGGTACGGTACGAGCAGTACTTC.

The gene calls are TRBV19 and TRBJ2-3; TRBD1 might be the D (6 bases). The CDR3 is 14 amino acids. From germline, CDR1 is LNHDA and CDR2 SQIVND (reference sequence). With 1 base removed from V and 3 bases from J, the gap between germline ends came to 8 bases. CDR3 loop: CASSIGTETDTQYF. CDR3 in DNA: TGTGCCAGTAGTATAGGGACAGAAACAGATACGCAGTATTTT.

The V gene is TRBV19, the J gene TRBJ1-5; weak D call: TRBD1 (5 bases). CDR1 is LNHDA, CDR2 SQIVND, per germline (reference sequence). Trimming took off 9 bases at V and 6 bases at J, with 15 bases between the two ends. This CDR3 has 13 amino acids. DNA for the CDR3: TGTGCCAGCAGCAAAGGGGCGGCTCAGCCCCAGCATTTT. Translation: CASSKGAAQPQHF.